This entry lists 32 T cell receptor beta chains sequenced from one sample in a study of blood T cells in healthy people across ages. A second PCR, run for about 7 to 11 cycles, used a sample-barcoded 5' primer plus a J-beta primer mix. Each CDR3 protein gets one entry after TCRdb re-called the 5' RACE reads with MiXCR. This table holds about 1.5 million distinct CDR3 sequences, roughly 43% found once. Sequenced: blood. These receptors originate from a woman aged 18-29 years in good health.

This clonotype occurred a few times. The chain uses TRBV20-1 and TRBJ1-4, with 8 bases that match TRBD1. This CDR3 has 16 amino acids. V trimming: 5 bases; J trimming: 8 bases; junction bases outside the gene matches: 16. Germline CDR1 DFQATT, CDR2 SNEGSKA (reference sequence). The CDR3 reads CSAAPVRDRGNEKLFF. As DNA, the CDR3 is TGCAGTGCTGCCCCGGTCAGAGACAGGGGTAACGAAAAACTGTTTTTT.

This chain uses TRBV7-9 with TRBJ2-7, with D possibly being TRBD1 (5 bases). Trimming removed 1 base at V and 0 bases at J, with 13 bases between. The CDR3 is 16 residues long. CDR1 is SEHNR, CDR2 FQNEAQ, per germline (reference sequence). The CDR3, as DNA: TGTGCCAGCAGCTTAGTGTTGACAGTCCGCTCCTACGAGCAGTACTTC. This sequence encodes CASSLVLTVRSYEQYF.

The chain uses TRBV12-3 or TRBV12-4 and TRBJ1-4, with 9 positions matching TRBD1. CDR3 length equals 15 residues. V lost 5 bases and J lost 8; bases outside the gene matches: 9. CDR3 loop: CASSKTGGVFEKLFF. The CDR3 coding sequence is TGTGCCAGCAGTAAAACAGGGGGCGTCTTCGAAAAACTGTTTTTT.

This clonotype has just one count. The V call is TRBV12-3 or TRBV12-4, the J call TRBJ1-3, with a tentative D call TRBD1 (6 bases). The CDR3 loop spans 14 amino acids. V was clipped by 7 bases and J by 1 base, with 11 bases between them. CDR3 DNA: TGTGCCAGCATTCTAGGGGGGTCTGGAAACACCATATATTTT. Translation: CASILGGSGNTIYF.

The V gene is TRBV7-2, the J gene TRBJ2-7; D is tentatively TRBD1 or TRBD2 (5 bases each). Germline CDR1 reads SGHTA; CDR2 reads FQGNSA. V lost 2 bases and J lost 7, with 15 bases in between. CDR3 length: 14 residues. In nucleotides, the CDR3 is TGTGCCAGCAGCTTACAACTGCCGGGGACGGAGCAGTACTTC. This encodes CASSLQLPGTEQYF. The full variable domain, its missing parts supplied by reference TRBV7-2 and TRBJ2-7, is GAGVSQSPSNKVTEKGKDVELRCDPISGHTALYWYRQSLGQGLEFLIYFQGNSAPDKSGLPSDRFSAERTGGSVSTLTIQRTQQEDSAVYLCASSLQLPGTEQYFGPGTRLTVT.

CDR3 protein: CASSLTGLGYNEQFF. The CDR3, as DNA: TGTGCCAGCAGCCTAACGGGGTTGGGTTACAATGAGCAGTTCTTC. The chain carries TRBV3-1 and TRBJ2-1, with a tentative D call TRBD2 (5 bases). V lost 4 bases and J lost 4, with 14 bases in between. Germline loops: CDR1 LGHDT, CDR2 YNNKEL (reference sequence). The CDR3 loop spans 15 amino acids.

With regard to this clonotype: Sequence at one end of the junction differs from germline and may be a read error. This chain uses TRBV4-3 with TRBJ1-2; D may be TRBD1 (5 bases). Germline V gene sequence: CDR1 LGHNA, CDR2 YSLEER. CDR3 length: 16 amino acids. The CDR3 sequence: CASSQGQGLGNDGYTF. In nucleotides, the CDR3 is TGCGCCAGCAGCCAAGGGCAGGGTTTGGGTAACGATGGCTACACCTTC.

The table lists this clonotype with a few counts. V and J are TRBV6-2 or TRBV6-3 and TRBJ1-2; D not resolved. The germline V gene encodes CDR1 MNHEY and CDR2 SVGEGT. The V end was cut by 2 bases, the J end by 6 bases, with 10 bases between. This CDR3 comprises 13 residues. The CDR3 DNA is TGTGCCAGCAGTTACGGATCTAGGGATGGCTACACCTTC. Protein: CASSYGSRDGYTF.

J is TRBJ1-6 and V is TRBV7-9; D unresolved. The CDR3 extends over 14 amino acids. The V gene lost 4 bases and the J gene lost 8 bases, with 12 bases spanning the gap. CDR1 and CDR2 from the germline V gene are SEHNR and FQNEAQ (reference sequence). Here the CDR3 reads CASSSTRVDSPLHF. CDR3 coding DNA: TGTGCCAGCAGCTCGACGAGGGTGGATTCACCCCTCCACTTT.

This clonotype was seen more than once but under ten times. In DNA, the CDR3 is TGCAGTGCCACCCCCGGACTAGCGGGAGGGTCATACTCCTACAATGAGCAGTTCTTC. Amino acid sequence: CSATPGLAGGSYSYNEQFF. The rearrangement links TRBV20-1 to TRBJ2-1; TRBD2 aligns across 15 bases. The CDR3 length is 19 residues. J gave up 0 bases and V 6 bases, and 12 bases lay outside the gene matches. From germline, CDR1 is DFQATT and CDR2 SNEGSKA (reference sequence).

This chain joins TRBV6-2 or TRBV6-3 and TRBJ2-1, with D perhaps matching TRBD2 (6 bases). V was pared by 4 bases and J by 9 bases, with 10 bases between. This CDR3 spans 12 amino acids. Looked up from germline, CDR1 is MNHEY and CDR2 is SVGEGT. This chain's CDR3 is CASSWDLGEQFF. CDR3 sequence (DNA): TGTGCCAGCAGTTGGGACTTGGGTGAGCAGTTCTTC.

The chain carries TRBV7-2 and TRBJ2-2; 10 positions agree with TRBD2. Germline V gives CDR1 SGHTA, CDR2 FQGNSA. This CDR3 has 16 residues. The V and J ends lost 3 bases and 6 bases, in that order; junction bases with no gene match: 7. The CDR3 nucleotides read TGTGCCAGCAGCTTTTTTAGCGGGAGGTTCGCCGGGGAGCTGTTTTTT. Protein product: CASSFFSGRFAGELFF.

This clonotype was found a few times. The chain couples TRBV7-2 to TRBJ2-5; D gene ambiguous. Germline V gene sequence: CDR1 SGHTA, CDR2 FQGNSA. The ends were cut back, 2 bases at V and 4 bases at J, with 14 bases in the middle. The CDR3 contains 15 residues. In DNA form, the CDR3 reads TGTGCCAGCAGCTTATTGGCCAACGCCAGAGAGACCCAGTACTTC. Translated, it gives CASSLLANARETQYF.

The chain has TRBV20-1 and TRBJ1-5; no clear D. In germline, CDR1 is DFQATT, CDR2 SNEGSKA (reference sequence). The CDR3 is made up of 17 amino acids. V gave up 1 base and J gave up 4 bases, with 20 bases separating them. The CDR3 protein is CSARVLPGRIGNQPQHF. The CDR3 DNA reads as TGCAGTGCTAGAGTCCTCCCGGGGAGGATTGGGAATCAGCCCCAGCATTTT.

This clonotype was counted only a few times. This chain connects TRBV6-1 to TRBJ2-5; TRBD2 agrees at 9 bases. Looked up from germline, CDR1 is MNHNS and CDR2 is SASEGT. V lost 3 bases and J lost 11; bases outside the gene matches: 10. This CDR3 contains 14 residues. Written as DNA, the CDR3 is TGTGCCAGCAGTGAGGCTAGCGGGGCTAATGAGCAGTACTTC. It encodes CASSEASGANEQYF.

This clonotype came up a few times. This chain links TRBV25-1 with TRBJ1-2; no definite D call. V was pared by 3 bases and J by 3 bases, with 8 bases between. Germline CDR1 reads MGHDK; CDR2 reads SYGVNS. CDR3 size: 13 residues. The CDR3 DNA follows: TGTGCCAGCAGTGATCGATGGGACTATGGCTACACCTTC. Its translation: CASSDRWDYGYTF.

The chain has TRBV7-9 and TRBJ1-2; D not resolved. CDR3 size: 15 residues. The V end was cut by 0 bases, the J end by 4 bases, with 12 bases between. Germline V CDR1 and CDR2: SEHNR, FQNEAQ (reference sequence). Written as DNA, the CDR3 is TGTGCCAGCAGCTTAGCCATCGACGGTATCTATGGCTACACCTTC. This encodes CASSLAIDGIYGYTF.

The rearrangement uses TRBV30 and TRBJ1-1, with D unclear. Trimming removed 2 bases at V and 5 bases at J, with 12 bases between. The CDR3 consists of 13 residues. Germline loops: CDR1 GTSNPN, CDR2 SVGIG (reference sequence). The chain's CDR3 is CAWSTGGQTEAFF. Written as DNA, the CDR3 is TGTGCCTGGAGTACCGGTGGTCAGACTGAAGCTTTCTTT. Full variable domain (missing parts from reference TRBV30 and TRBJ1-1): SQTIHQWPATLVQPVGSPLSLECTVEGTSNPNLYWYRQAAGRGLQLLFYSVGIGQISSEVPQNLSASRPQDRQFILSSKKLLLSDSGFYLCAWSTGGQTEAFFGQGTRLTVV.

This clonotype was observed a few times. This chain connects TRBV27 to TRBJ2-7; TRBD2 matches 13 bases. CDR1 is MNHEY, CDR2 SMNVEV, per germline (reference sequence). This CDR3 comprises 17 residues. Trimming removed 5 bases from V and 4 bases from J; junction bases left unmatched: 11. CDR3 sequence reads: CASSPAGLAGRLYEQYF. DNA for the CDR3: TGTGCCAGCAGTCCCGCGGGACTAGCGGGACGACTTTACGAGCAGTACTTC.

A note on this clonotype: The germline gene is not matched at one end of the junction; a read error may be the cause. The chain is built from TRBV6-1 and TRBJ2-1, with 12 bases matching TRBD2. The CDR3 totals 17 residues. Germline lookup yields CDR1 MNHNS and CDR2 SASEGT. CDR3 in DNA: TGTGCCAGCAGCGAAGATACTAGCGGGAGGAAAGGCAATGAGCAGTTCTTC. This codes for CASSEDTSGRKGNEQFF.

The chain has TRBV28 and TRBJ2-1, with a weak D call TRBD2 (7 bases). CDR1 is MDHEN, CDR2 SYDVKM, per germline. V gave up 4 bases and J gave up 1 base, with 14 bases separating them. The CDR3 loop spans 16 amino acids. This CDR3 is CASSSRRGGSYNEQFF. CDR3 bases: TGTGCCAGCAGTTCTCGGAGGGGGGGTTCCTACAATGAGCAGTTCTTC. Full variable domain (remainder filled in from reference TRBV28 and TRBJ2-1): DVKVTQSSRYLVKRTGEKVFLECVQDMDHENMFWYRQDPGLGLRLIYFSYDVKMKEKGDIPEGYSVSREKKERFSLILESASTNQTSMYLCASSSRRGGSYNEQFFGPGTRLTVL.

This clonotype was observed a handful of times. The chain is built from TRBV18 and TRBJ2-1; 7 bases match TRBD2. The J segment lost 4 bases and the V segment lost 3 bases, leaving 9 bases of the junction unmatched. CDR1 KGHSH and CDR2 LQKENI come from the germline V gene. The CDR3 has 16 residues. The CDR3 nucleotides read TGTGCCAGCTCACCGGGGCCCGAGCGGGGTTACAATGAGCAGTTCTTC. Translated, it gives CASSPGPERGYNEQFF.

The chain recombines TRBV27 with TRBJ2-3; 10 bases map to TRBD2. This CDR3 region has 16 residues. With 5 bases clipped from V and 2 bases from J, the junction kept 7 bases outside the gene matches. Germline V gives CDR1 MNHEY, CDR2 SMNVEV (reference sequence). DNA of the CDR3: TGTGCCAGCAGTCTGCTAGCGGGGGTTGCCACAGATACGCAGTATTTT. Encoded protein: CASSLLAGVATDTQYF.

The chain combines TRBV20-1 with TRBJ1-1, with a weak D call TRBD1 (5 bases). The germline gives CDR1 DFQATT, CDR2 SNEGSKA (reference sequence). The CDR3 is made up of 14 amino acids. V lost 4 bases, J lost 1 base, and 13 bases lay in between. The CDR3 coding sequence is TGCAGTGCTACGACCGGGCAGGGGAACACTGAAGCTTTCTTT. Its protein product is CSATTGQGNTEAFF.

The gene calls are TRBV5-1 and TRBJ2-3, with 11 bases lining up with TRBD2. The CDR3 consists of 17 residues. CDR1 SGHRS and CDR2 YFSETQ come from the germline V gene. V lost 3 bases to trimming and J lost 1 base; unmatched junction nucleotides: 7. The chain's CDR3 is CASSSTGTSGRTDTQYF. The CDR3 region has the DNA TGCGCCAGCAGCTCAACGGGGACTAGCGGACGCACAGATACGCAGTATTTT.

This clonotype was seen once. The V and J genes are TRBV28 and TRBJ1-5; D unresolved. Deletions cut 1 base from V and 7 bases from J, with 17 bases between. Germline V CDR1 and CDR2: MDHEN, SYDVKM. The CDR3 length is 16 residues. CDR3 loop: CASSLFVTYSGQPQHF. CDR3 bases: TGTGCCAGCAGTTTATTCGTCACCTACTCGGGGCAGCCCCAGCATTTT.

This clonotype has a handful of counts. The V gene is TRBV6-2 or TRBV6-3, the J gene TRBJ1-2, with 7 bases that match TRBD1. V gave up 4 bases and J gave up 4 bases; unmatched junction bases: 12. The CDR3 extends over 16 amino acids. Germline V gene sequence: CDR1 MNHEY, CDR2 SVGEGT. The CDR3 region is CASSSLGQPAGYGYTF. CDR3 coding DNA: TGTGCCAGCAGTTCCTTGGGACAGCCGGCAGGCTATGGCTACACCTTC.

The V call is TRBV20-1, the J call TRBJ1-2, with TRBD1 matching over 7 bases. Germline V gives CDR1 DFQATT, CDR2 SNEGSKA (reference sequence). The CDR3 loop spans 13 amino acids. The V gene end was trimmed by 3 bases and the J gene end by 4 bases; junction bases not matched to a gene: 5. CDR3 loop: CSASGSGGYGYTF. CDR3 DNA sequence: TGCAGTGCTAGTGGGTCAGGGGGCTATGGCTACACCTTC.

This clonotype has a handful of counts. The V call is TRBV20-1, the J call TRBJ1-2, with 8 bases fitting TRBD1. Germline CDR1 reads DFQATT; CDR2 reads SNEGSKA (reference sequence). V lost 6 bases and J lost 8; bases outside the gene matches: 5. CDR3 size: 11 residues. This chain's CDR3 is CSAGQGEGYTF. The CDR3 DNA is TGCAGTGCCGGACAGGGAGAAGGCTACACCTTC.

The genes are TRBV12-3 or TRBV12-4 and TRBJ1-1; D ambiguous. The CDR3 is 14 residues long. Trimming left V 4 bases short and J 0 bases short, with 9 bases between. Here the CDR3 DNA reads TGTGCCAGCAGTTACGGGCCGTTGAACACTGAAGCTTTCTTT. It codes for CASSYGPLNTEAFF.

The chain joins TRBV13 to TRBJ2-5; perhaps TRBD2 as D (6 bases). Germline V lookup: CDR1 PRHDT, CDR2 FYEKMQ (reference sequence). CDR3 length: 16 residues. The V gene lost 1 base and the J gene lost 11 bases, with 23 bases spanning the gap. CDR3 in DNA: TGTGCCAGCAGCTTAGACGGAGGGGCGGGTTACAATGAGCAGTACTTC. It specifies CASSLDGGAGYNEQYF.

The V call is TRBV12-3 or TRBV12-4, the J call TRBJ2-3, with D maybe TRBD1 (5 bases). The CDR3 covers 15 residues. Trimming stripped 5 bases from V and 1 base from J, with 13 bases between. CDR3 loop: CASSPEQDRTDTQYF. The CDR3 bases are TGTGCCAGCAGTCCGGAACAGGACCGCACAGATACGCAGTATTTT.